These 9 T cell receptor beta chains share one sample of origin, sequenced in a study of control samples from healthy donors and cancer patients. The table came from immunoSEQ multiplex PCR; TCRdb's copy has only in-frame clones and leaves some out. This table has roughly 94,000 clones, roughly 84% appearing once. The specimen was PBMCs. The receptors derive from a man aged 65-85 years with lung cancer.

The chain has TRBV9 and TRBJ1-1; TRBD1 aligns across 8 bases. The trim removed 4 bases at V and 3 bases at J, leaving 8 bases unmatched. Germline-derived CDR1 and CDR2 are SGDLS and YYNGEE. The CDR3 loop spans 15 amino acids. CDR3 loop: CASSTSDRGYTEAFF. The CDR3 bases are TGTGCCAGCAGCACATCCGACAGGGGTTACACTGAAGCTTTCTTT.

The CDR3, as DNA: TGTGCCAGCAGTAGCGACAGGGTCTCTGGAAACACCATATATTTT. Translating gives CASSSDRVSGNTIYF. This chain connects TRBV2 to TRBJ1-3; TRBD1 matches at 7 bases. J gave up 0 bases and V 5 bases, and 4 bases lay outside the gene matches. This CDR3 contains 15 residues. CDR1 and CDR2 (germline): SNHLY, FYNNEI.

The V gene is TRBV21-1, the J gene TRBJ1-6; the table's D call, TRBD1, was not checked against the DNA. TRBV21-1 is termed a pseudogene. This CDR3 has 16 amino acids. The CDR3 DNA follows: TGTGCCAGCAGCAAATTAAGGGGTCCCAATAATTCACCCCTCCACTTT. Amino acids: CASSKLRGPNNSPLHF.

The chain employs TRBV4-3 and TRBJ2-7; D remains ambiguous. Germline CDR1 LGHNA, CDR2 YSLEER. V lost 0 bases to trimming and J lost 1 base, with 13 bases between them. CDR3 size: 16 residues. The CDR3 reads CASSQERQVYSYEQYF. In nucleotides, the CDR3 is TGCGCCAGCAGCCAAGAGAGGCAGGTCTATTCCTACGAGCAGTACTTC.

DNA for the CDR3: TGTGCCAGCAGACGCGGCATTAGCGATGCGACCGAGCAGTACTTC. The encoded protein is CASRRGISDATEQYF. The genes are TRBV28 and TRBJ2-7; D may be TRBD2 (5 bases). Germline loops: CDR1 MDHEN, CDR2 SYDVKM. Trimming pared 6 bases from V and 6 bases from J, leaving 21 bases between. There are 15 residues in the CDR3.

The rearrangement joins TRBV7-9 to TRBJ1-1; D gene unclear. Deletions cut 1 base from V and 1 base from J, with 4 bases between. The CDR3 covers 13 residues. Germline V lookup: CDR1 SEHNR, CDR2 FQNEAQ (reference sequence). The CDR3 DNA is TGTGCCAGCAGCTTAGTCGGGAACACTGAAGCTTTCTTT. Residues: CASSLVGNTEAFF.

The V and J genes are TRBV24-1 and TRBJ1-5; D perhaps matches TRBD1 (5 bases). The CDR3 runs 15 residues. The V end was cut by 5 bases, the J end by 9 bases, with 19 bases between. Germline CDR1 is KGHDR and CDR2 is SFDVKD. CDR3 in DNA: TGTGCCACCAGTGGGAGCAGGGAGCCCCATAGGCCCCAGCATTTT. Its translation: CATSGSREPHRPQHF.

This chain joins TRBV7-2 and TRBJ2-3; the D is unclear. V was shortened by 1 base and J by 2 bases, with 4 bases between the two germline ends. Germline CDR1 SGHTA, CDR2 FQGNSA. The CDR3 extends over 13 amino acids. CDR3 region: CASSLEDTDTQYF. CDR3 DNA sequence: TGTGCCAGCAGCTTAGAAGACACAGATACGCAGTATTTT.

Concerning this clone: At the DNA level, this CDR3 is encoded by other sequences in the same sample as well. The chain uses TRBV4-3 and TRBJ1-4, with 11 bases identical to TRBD1. Germline CDR1 and CDR2: LGHNA and YSLEER. J lost 8 bases, V lost 1 base, and 3 bases had no gene match. The CDR3 is 15 residues long. The CDR3 region has the DNA TGCGCCAGCAGCCAAGTCCGGACAGGGGGCGAAAAACTGTTTTTT. This encodes CASSQVRTGGEKLFF.